These 8 T cell receptor beta chains came from one sample sequenced in a study of beta chain features in type 1 diabetes. Sequenced material consisted of expressed TCRB transcripts (all of the isolated RNA was reverse transcribed). Measured with immunoSEQ multiplex PCR; TCRdb has only the in-frame clones, and not every one. The profile shows 300,000 to 400,000 clones, 7.5% to 9% of them singletons. Specimen: central memory CD4+ T cells from blood. These receptors came from a woman under 30 in good health.

This clone was picked up many times. CDR3 bases: TGCAGCGTTGTGATGTCTGACCGGGGGAACATTCAGTACTTC. Translation: CSVVMSDRGNIQYF. The rearrangement links TRBV29-1 to TRBJ2-4; a possible D gene is TRBD2 (6 bases). V lost 4 bases to trimming and J lost 7 bases, with 17 bases between them. The CDR3 extends over 14 amino acids. The germline V gene encodes CDR1 SQVTM and CDR2 ANQGSEA.

The chain couples TRBV6-5 to TRBJ2-7; TRBD2 matches at 11 bases. The CDR3 consists of 16 residues. Germline CDR1 reads MNHEY; CDR2 reads SVGAGI. V shed 2 bases, J shed 6 bases, and the junction held 9 bases outside the gene matches. In DNA, the CDR3 is TGTGCCAGCAGTTACAGGGAGATAGCGGGAGGGGCCGAGCAGTACTTC. Protein: CASSYREIAGGAEQYF.

J is TRBJ2-5 and V is TRBV11-2, with 8 bases identical to TRBD1. V lost 0 bases and J lost 5; bases outside the gene matches: 14. The CDR3 is 18 amino acids. The germline CDR1 and CDR2 sequences are SGHAT and FQNNGV. CDR3 loop: CASSLDLSGGLSRETQYF. CDR3 DNA sequence: TGTGCCAGCAGCTTAGATCTTTCAGGGGGCCTCTCCCGGGAGACCCAGTACTTC.

This clone was seen many times. This chain links TRBV4-2 with TRBJ2-2; D may be TRBD2 (6 bases). CDR3 length: 14 residues. Trimming removed 4 bases at V and 6 bases at J, with 12 bases between. Germline assignment: CDR1 LGHNA and CDR2 YNFKEQ. DNA of the CDR3: TGTGCCAGCAGCCGGCGACTAGTCTCCGGGGAGCTGTTTTTT. Translated: CASSRRLVSGELFF.

This clone was seen a few times. The chain uses TRBV5-1 and TRBJ2-1; either TRBD1 or TRBD2 may supply D (5 bases each). Trimming shortened V by 6 bases and J by 0 bases, and 13 bases separated the two germline ends. The CDR3 contains 15 residues. Germline V gene sequence: CDR1 SGHRS, CDR2 YFSETQ. The CDR3 region has the DNA TGCGCCAGCAAATCTGGGGACCACTCCTACAATGAGCAGTTCTTC. Encoded protein: CASKSGDHSYNEQFF.

A word on this clone: This could be a read error, since a much larger clone is one nucleotide away. This rearrangement joins TRBV11-3 to TRBJ2-7; D is uncertain. V dropped 5 bases and J dropped 0 bases, with 5 bases sitting between them. CDR3 length: 12 residues. Germline CDR1 reads SGHNT; CDR2 reads YENEEA. CDR3 nucleotides: TGTGCCAGCAGCCCTAGCTCCTACGAGCAGTACTTC. This codes for CASSPSSYEQYF. Looking up the rest from reference TRBV11-3 and TRBJ2-7 gives the full variable domain: EAGVVQSPRYKIIEKKQPVAFWCNPISGHNTLYWYLQNLGQGPELLIRYENEEAVDDSQLPKDRFSAERLKGVDSTLKIQPAELGDSAVYLCASSPSSYEQYFGPGTRLTVT.

This clone was seen more than once but under ten times. The chain uses TRBV11-2 and TRBJ2-3, with 7 positions matching TRBD2. With 2 bases clipped from V and 1 base from J, the junction kept 3 bases outside the gene matches. Germline-derived CDR1 and CDR2 are SGHAT and FQNNGV. The CDR3 spans 15 residues. For the CDR3, the DNA is TGTGCCAGCAGCTTATGGGAGGGAGGCACAGATACGCAGTATTTT. The encoded protein is CASSLWEGGTDTQYF.

In its sample, this clone was seen a few times. V usage is TRBV18 and J usage is TRBJ2-7, with 11 bases fitting TRBD1. J was trimmed by 7 bases and V by 4 bases; bases with no gene match: 3. CDR3 length equals 13 residues. Per germline, CDR1 KGHSH and CDR2 LQKENI. This chain's CDR3 is CASSQDRGLEQYF. DNA for the CDR3: TGTGCCAGCTCACAGGACAGGGGGCTTGAGCAGTACTTC.